A selection of T cell receptor beta chains follows, all from one sample in a study of T cell repertoires in cytomegalovirus infection. TCRdb ran MiXCR on the reads and lists one entry per CDR3 protein. The sample lists some 920,000 distinct CDR3 sequences, about a third seen once, with over 12% in the top ten. No antigen has been assigned to these receptors. The specimen was cultured CD8+ T cells from PBMCs, collected from culture after CMV antigen stimulation. These TCRs come from a human donor in good health (CMV status not recorded). Some clones in this sample may be carry-over from other donors' samples. The CDR3 runs from the conserved cysteine through the conserved F or W. D genes are given only for firm matches. The size field is filled for only some rows; it gives once, few, many or a size class.

clone_size	j_call	v_call	d_call	cdr3_aa	cdr3_nt
.	TRBJ2-3	TRBV4-1	.	CASSHRVSTDTQYF	TGCGCCAGCAGCCATCGGGTGAGCACAGATACGCAGTATTTT
.	TRBJ2-1	TRBV3-1	TRBD2	CASSQDLLLAGGKNEQFF	TGTGCCAGCAGCCAAGATCTACTACTAGCGGGGGGGAAAAATGAGCAGTTCTTC
few	TRBJ2-5	TRBV4-1	.	CASSGENETQYF	TGCGCCAGCAGCGGGGAAAACGAGACCCAGTACTTC
.	TRBJ2-1	TRBV20-1	.	CSAVPWGEQFF	TGCAGTGCGGTACCCTGGGGTGAGCAGTTCTTC
.	TRBJ2-1	TRBV2	.	CASSSGQVYNEQFF	TGTGCCAGCTCTAGCGGACAGGTCTACAATGAGCAGTTCTTC
many	TRBJ2-7	TRBV7-2	.	CASSFSSSYEQYF	TGTGCCAGCAGCTTTAGCAGTTCCTACGAGCAGTACTTC
.	TRBJ2-1	TRBV27	TRBD1	CASSLSGDRPYNEQFF	TGTGCCAGCAGTTTATCGGGGGACAGGCCCTACAATGAGCAGTTCTTC
few	TRBJ1-2	TRBV7-9	TRBD1	CASSLPTGKGYGYTF	TGTGCCAGCAGCTTACCGACAGGGAAGGGCTATGGCTACACCTTC
few	TRBJ2-3	TRBV27	.	CASSLWGAYTDTQYF	TGTGCCAGCAGTTTATGGGGGGCTTACACAGATACGCAGTATTTT
few	TRBJ2-5	TRBV6-5	.	CASRGLGTQYF	TGTGCCAGCAGGGGCCTGGGGACCCAGTACTTC
few	TRBJ1-5	TRBV6-1	.	CASSENRAWGNQPQHF	TGTGCCAGCAGTGAAAATAGGGCGTGGGGCAATCAGCCCCAGCATTTT
few	TRBJ1-2	TRBV27	TRBD1	CASSGTEAPIGGYTF	TGTGCCAGCAGCGGGACAGAGGCTCCCATCGGCGGCTACACCTTC
.	TRBJ1-2	TRBV12-3/TRBV12-4	.	CASSLNSLISYGYTF	TGTGCCAGCAGTTTAAACAGCTTAATCTCTTATGGCTACACCTTC
.	TRBJ2-7	TRBV7-4	TRBD1	CASSPRQGTAYEQYF	TGTGCCAGCAGCCCTCGACAGGGGACAGCCTACGAGCAGTACTTC
.	TRBJ2-3	TRBV6-1	.	CASSEAHDTDTQYF	TGTGCCAGCAGTGAAGCGCACGACACAGATACGCAGTATTTT
many	TRBJ2-5	TRBV7-2	.	CASSPSEGVMETQYF	TGTGCCAGCAGCCCTTCAGAGGGGGTGATGGAGACCCAGTACTTC
.	TRBJ2-3	TRBV20-1	TRBD2	CSASSGALISTDTQYF	TGCAGTGCCAGTAGCGGGGCCCTTATTAGCACAGATACGCAGTATTTT
few	TRBJ2-1	TRBV6-2/TRBV6-3	TRBD1	CASSYGQGAYNEQFF	TGTGCCAGCAGTTACGGGCAGGGGGCTTACAATGAGCAGTTCTTC
.	TRBJ2-5	TRBV11-2	.	CASSSWMDFYKETQYF	TGTGCCAGCAGCTCGTGGATGGACTTCTACAAAGAGACCCAGTACTTC
.	TRBJ2-1	TRBV4-1	.	CASSQEGSPGSAYNEQFF	TGCGCCAGCAGCCAAGAAGGAAGCCCTGGTTCTGCCTACAATGAGCAGTTCTTC
.	TRBJ1-2	TRBV7-2	.	CASSRPDLYGYTF	TGTGCCAGCAGCCGACCAGATCTCTATGGCTACACCTTC
.	TRBJ2-3	TRBV5-4	TRBD2	CASSWTSGGTTPDTQYF	TGTGCCAGCAGCTGGACTAGCGGGGGGACTACCCCAGATACGCAGTATTTT
few	TRBJ2-5	TRBV7-9	TRBD2	CASSLAVGLAVQETQYF	TGTGCCAGCAGCTTAGCGGTAGGACTAGCGGTGCAAGAGACCCAGTACTTC
.	TRBJ2-1	TRBV6-5	TRBD2	CASSYSSPAGGNEQFF	TGTGCCAGCAGTTACTCATCCCCAGCGGGGGGGAATGAGCAGTTCTTC
few	TRBJ1-1	TRBV7-9	.	CASSLLFHEEMNTEAFF	TGTGCCAGCAGCCTCCTTTTTCATGAAGAGATGAACACTGAAGCTTTCTTT
many	TRBJ2-1	TRBV7-9	.	CASSSSSAYNEQFF	TGTGCCAGCAGCTCGTCTAGCGCGTACAATGAGCAGTTCTTC
many	TRBJ1-1	TRBV7-2	.	CASSLVTQGRTEAFF	TGTGCCAGCAGCTTAGTAACGCAAGGGAGGACTGAAGCTTTCTTT
few	TRBJ2-1	TRBV27	TRBD2	CASTLAGGSNNEQFF	TGTGCCAGCACCCTAGCGGGGGGGTCTAACAATGAGCAGTTCTTC
.	TRBJ1-2	TRBV19	.	CASASFSYGYTF	TGTGCCAGTGCTAGTTTTAGCTATGGCTACACCTTC
.	TRBJ2-2	TRBV25-1	.	CASNRGGWGELFF	TGTGCCAGCAACAGGGGGGGTTGGGGGGAGCTGTTTTTT
few	TRBJ2-5	TRBV7-6	.	CASRIGGEETQYF	TGTGCCAGCAGAATAGGAGGGGAAGAGACCCAGTACTTC
.	TRBJ1-5	TRBV12-3/TRBV12-4	TRBD1	CVSSPKQTGKHNQPQHF	TGTGTCAGCAGCCCCAAGCAGACAGGGAAACACAATCAGCCCCAGCATTTT
.	TRBJ1-3	TRBV10-1	.	CASSGGEAATSSGNTIYF	TGCGCCAGCAGTGGAGGGGAGGCCGCCACGAGTTCTGGAAACACCATATATTTT
.	TRBJ1-1	TRBV11-2	.	CASTPSGRTEAFF	TGTGCCAGCACCCCTTCCGGGCGGACTGAAGCTTTCTTT
many	TRBJ2-7	TRBV7-6	TRBD1	CASSLEGQDLAEQYF	TGTGCCAGCAGCTTAGAGGGACAGGACCTCGCGGAGCAGTACTTC
few	TRBJ1-5	TRBV19	.	CASSIYLTPPGNQPQHF	TGTGCCAGTAGTATCTACCTTACCCCTCCTGGGAATCAGCCCCAGCATTTT
.	TRBJ1-2	TRBV7-9	.	CASSLGTRNYGYTF	TGTGCCAGCAGCTTAGGAACGAGGAACTATGGCTACACCTTC
.	TRBJ2-5	TRBV24-1	.	CATRASGEETQYF	TGTGCCACCAGAGCCTCCGGCGAAGAGACCCAGTACTTC
.	TRBJ2-3	TRBV6-6	TRBD2	CASSYSREGGTDTQYF	TGTGCCAGCAGTTACTCGAGGGAGGGAGGCACAGATACGCAGTATTTT
many	TRBJ2-2	TRBV10-3	.	CAISESPARMNTGELFF	TGTGCCATCAGTGAGTCGCCAGCGAGAATGAACACCGGGGAGCTGTTTTTT
many	TRBJ2-5	TRBV7-2	TRBD2	CASSLDRLAGPQETQYF	TGTGCCAGCAGCTTAGATCGGCTAGCGGGGCCTCAAGAGACCCAGTACTTC
.	TRBJ2-2	TRBV27	.	CASRVVMAPGELFF	TGTGCCAGCAGAGTAGTTATGGCCCCCGGGGAGCTGTTTTTT
.	TRBJ1-5	TRBV10-1	.	CASSASAGMGPNQPQHF	TGCGCCAGCAGTGCTTCGGCGGGGATGGGTCCGAATCAGCCCCAGCATTTT
few	TRBJ1-2	TRBV27	.	CASSLIWGATNYGYTF	TGTGCCAGCAGTCTAATCTGGGGGGCTACTAACTATGGCTACACCTTC
.	TRBJ1-2	TRBV6-8	.	CASSFTTGSGNYGYTF	TGTGCCAGCAGCTTCACAACAGGGAGTGGTAACTATGGCTACACCTTC